This is a list of T cell receptor beta chains from one sample in a study of T cell responses to AZD1222 COVID-19 vaccine. TCRdb keeps only in-frame clones here, not all; method: immunoSEQ multiplex PCR. The profile covers about 150,000 clones, with more than 85% appearing a single time and approximately 4.9% taken by the ten largest. Specimen: peripheral blood, collected on day 0 of AZD1222 vaccination. The receptor set was obtained from an adult in good health. Both conserved end residues are part of each CDR3. The D gene is left open where the match is weak. Rows may omit the clone size; those that give it use once, few, many or a size class.

d_gene	abundance	len	v_gene	j_gene	CDR3nt	CDR3aa
.	.	18	TRBV4-1	TRBJ2-2	TGCGCCAGCAGCCAAGAAGTCGGGCGGACTCCTAACACCGGGGAGCTGTTTTTT	CASSQEVGRTPNTGELFF
TRBD1	.	15	TRBV10-1	TRBJ2-5	TGCGCCAGCAGTGCTGGACAGGGTATAGGAGAGACCCAGTACTTC	CASSAGQGIGETQYF
.	.	14	TRBV5-1	TRBJ2-7	TGCGCCAGCAGCTTGGAGGGGCTGACCCACGAGCAGTACTTC	CASSLEGLTHEQYF
TRBD1	.	15	TRBV5-1	TRBJ1-2	TGCGCCAGCAGCCAGAAGGACAGGGGGAATAATGGCTACACCTTC	CASSQKDRGNNGYTF
.	once	15	TRBV6-5	TRBJ2-5	TGTGCCAGCAGTTACTCCACAGTACGAAGAGAGACCCAGTACTTC	CASSYSTVRRETQYF
.	.	13	TRBV12-5	TRBJ2-3	TGTGCTAGTGGTTTGGTACGGGCAGATACGCAGTATTTT	CASGLVRADTQYF
.	.	16	TRBV5-4	TRBJ1-4	TGTGCCAGCAGCTTACAAGGAACTGCAACTAATGAAAAACTGTTTTTT	CASSLQGTATNEKLFF
.	.	14	TRBV11-1	TRBJ2-1	TGTGCCAGCAGCTTAGACGGGGGCCACAATGAGCAGTTCTTC	CASSLDGGHNEQFF
.	.	16	TRBV18	TRBJ1-2	TGTGCCAGCTCACCACCCCAGGGAGAAAGGACCTATGGCTACACCTTC	CASSPPQGERTYGYTF
TRBD1	.	14	TRBV2	TRBJ1-1	TGTGCCAGCAGTGTAGGGACAGTGAACACTGAAGCTTTCTTT	CASSVGTVNTEAFF
.	.	14	TRBV28	TRBJ2-5	TGTGCCAGCAGTTTACTGGGACAACAAGAGACCCAGTACTTC	CASSLLGQQETQYF
TRBD1	.	14	TRBV18	TRBJ1-2	TGTGCCAGCTCACCGCAGGGGGATATTTATGGCTACACCTTC	CASSPQGDIYGYTF
TRBD1	.	12	TRBV6-5	TRBJ1-2	TGTGCCAGCAGTAGACAGGGTAGTGGCTACACCTTC	CASSRQGSGYTF
.	.	15	TRBV15	TRBJ1-4	TGTGCCACCAGTAGGGGCATTGCAACTAATGAAAAACTGTTTTTT	CATSRGIATNEKLFF
.	.	14	TRBV5-1	TRBJ1-2	TGCGCCAGCAGCTTGGGGACAGACGACTATGGCTACACCTTC	CASSLGTDDYGYTF
TRBD1	few	14	TRBV4-1	TRBJ1-1	TGCGCCAGCAGCCAAGAATACAGGGGGTCCGAAGCTTTCTTT	CASSQEYRGSEAFF
.	.	12	TRBV28	TRBJ2-7	TGTGCCAGCAGCTTCTGGACTTACGAGCAGTACTTC	CASSFWTYEQYF
.	.	16	TRBV5-1	TRBJ2-1	TGCGCCAGCAGCCTGGACTGGGTACAGGTCTACAATGAGCAGTTCTTC	CASSLDWVQVYNEQFF
TRBD2	.	17	TRBV10-2	TRBJ2-1	TGCGCCAGCAACCCTTCGCCCACTAGCGGAGATTACAATGAGCAGTTCTTC	CASNPSPTSGDYNEQFF
.	.	17	TRBV28	TRBJ2-4	TGTGCCAGCAGTTTATTGTCCGGACCTCTAGCCAAAAACATTCAGTACTTC	CASSLLSGPLAKNIQYF
.	.	14	TRBV10-2	TRBJ1-1	TGCGCCAGCAGTGAGTACAGTCACCGCACTGAAGCTTTCTTT	CASSEYSHRTEAFF
TRBD1	once	18	TRBV28	TRBJ1-5	TGTGCCAGCAGCCAAAGGACAGGGTTCCGTCGTAGCAATCAGCCCCAGCATTTT	CASSQRTGFRRSNQPQHF
.	.	16	TRBV7-2	TRBJ1-1	TGTGCCAGCAGCCTCCACCTGGGGGGGGTTGGCACTGAAGCTTTCTTT	CASSLHLGGVGTEAFF
TRBD2	few	14	TRBV28	TRBJ2-1	TGTGCCAGCAGACTAGCGGACCCATGGGGTGAGCAGTTCTTC	CASRLADPWGEQFF
.	.	15	TRBV27	TRBJ1-6	TGTGCCAGCAGTTTCGCCCCCTCTGAGGCTTCACCCCTCCACTTT	CASSFAPSEASPLHF
.	.	14	TRBV6-5	TRBJ2-1	TGTGCCACCGAAGCCTATATATTATACAATGAGCAGTTCTTC	CATEAYILYNEQFF
.	.	13	TRBV7-9	TRBJ1-1	TGTGCCAGCAGCTTCAAAGGGGACCAAGAAGCTTTCTTT	CASSFKGDQEAFF